Listed below are T cell receptor beta chains from one sample, sequenced in a study of CD8 T cells in Susac syndrome. TCRdb processed the immunoSEQ multiplex PCR reads anew with MiXCR; each CDR3 protein has one entry. Altogether about 300,000 distinct CDR3 sequences are present, around 85% being singletons, with the ten largest covering 0.21%. Input material: CD8+ T cells from PBMCs. The receptors were gathered from a human donor with multiple sclerosis. Each CDR3 is given with its conserved first and last residue. The D gene is left open where the match is weak. Not every row has a clone size; where given, it reads once, few, many or a size class.

NA,15,TRBJ2-7,TRBD1,TRBV28,TGTGCCAGCAGTCGGAGACAGGGGGCCGGCTACGAGCAGTACTTC,CASSRRQGAGYEQYF
NA,15,TRBJ1-2,TRBD1,TRBV30,TGTGCCTGGACCGGGTGGACAGGGGACCCCTCTGGCTACACCTTC,CAWTGWTGDPSGYTF
NA,13,TRBJ2-2,NA,TRBV9,TGTGCCAGCAGCGTAGCAGGGAACGGGGAGCTGTTTTTT,CASSVAGNGELFF
NA,14,TRBJ2-1,NA,TRBV27,TGTGCCAGCAGTTTATTACTGGCTGACAATGAGCAGTTCTTC,CASSLLLADNEQFF
NA,15,TRBJ1-5,NA,TRBV19,TGTGCCACCTCCTGGGGATCTTATAGCAATCAGCCCCAGCATTTT,CATSWGSYSNQPQHF
NA,15,TRBJ1-5,TRBD1,TRBV27,TGTGCCAGCAGTTTATCTAGGGGGCCGGATCAGCCCCAGCATTTT,CASSLSRGPDQPQHF
NA,15,TRBJ2-2,TRBD1,TRBV28,TGTGCCAGCAGTTCGGGACAGGGCTGGTTCGGGGAGCTGTTTTTT,CASSSGQGWFGELFF
NA,16,TRBJ2-1,NA,TRBV18,TGTGCCAGCTCACAAGACTCCCTCCTGGAGTACAATGAGCAGTTCTTC,CASSQDSLLEYNEQFF
NA,15,TRBJ2-3,NA,TRBV7-9,TGTGCCAGCAGCTTAGCTACAGGGCGCGCAGATACGCAGTATTTT,CASSLATGRADTQYF
NA,16,TRBJ2-1,TRBD2,TRBV4-2,TGTGCCAGCAGGATAGGCGGACTAGCAACCTACAATGAGCAGTTCTTC,CASRIGGLATYNEQFF
NA,14,TRBJ2-3,NA,TRBV7-9,TGTGCCAGCAGCTTATTCGGGGCGGAAGATACGCAGTATTTT,CASSLFGAEDTQYF
NA,13,TRBJ2-2,NA,TRBV20-1,TGCAGTGCTTACAGGGTGCGCACCGGGGAGCTGTTTTTT,CSAYRVRTGELFF
few,13,TRBJ1-1,NA,TRBV28,TGTGCCAGCAGTTTTGGCTGGGACACTGAAGCTTTCTTT,CASSFGWDTEAFF
NA,13,TRBJ2-7,NA,TRBV29-1,TGCAGCGTGGAAGGAGGGATTCCCTACGAGCAGTACTTC,CSVEGGIPYEQYF
once,17,TRBJ2-1,NA,TRBV5-1,TGCGCCAGCAGCTTCCCTAAGGGAAAGATAACCTACAATGAGCAGTTCTTC,CASSFPKGKITYNEQFF
NA,15,TRBJ2-5,TRBD2,TRBV28,TGTGCCAGCAGTTTACTGGCGGGAGGGGGAGAGACCCAGTACTTC,CASSLLAGGGETQYF
NA,16,TRBJ2-1,TRBD2,TRBV4-2,TGTGCCAGCAGCCAAGATCCTGGTAGCGGGCGTAATGAGCAGTTCTTC,CASSQDPGSGRNEQFF
few,14,TRBJ1-2,TRBD1,TRBV11-2,TGTGCTAGCAGCATGTCGGGACAGGCCTATGGCTACACCTTC,CASSMSGQAYGYTF
NA,14,TRBJ1-2,TRBD1,TRBV28,TGTGCCAGCAGCCCTACCGGGACAGACGGTGGCTACACCTTC,CASSPTGTDGGYTF
NA,17,TRBJ2-6,NA,TRBV9,TGTGCCAGCAGCGTAGATGTTGGGGGAGCCGGGGCCAACGTCCTGACTTTC,CASSVDVGGAGANVLTF
NA,12,TRBJ1-1,NA,TRBV20-1,TGCAGTGCACCGGGCCTCCGGACTGAAGCTTTCTTT,CSAPGLRTEAFF
once,14,TRBJ1-1,NA,TRBV5-5,TGTGCCAGCAGCTTTACAGCTCTGAACACTGAAGCTTTCTTT,CASSFTALNTEAFF
once,13,TRBJ2-1,NA,TRBV12-3/TRBV12-4,TGTGCCAGCAATGTGGGGCAGGTCAATGAGCAGTTCTTC,CASNVGQVNEQFF
NA,18,TRBJ2-7,TRBD1,TRBV19,TGTGCCAGTAGTATCACCAGTGGGGGCAGGGGGCCGTCCTACGAGCAGTACTTC,CASSITSGGRGPSYEQYF
NA,16,TRBJ1-5,NA,TRBV11-2,TGTGCCAGCAGCTTGGGCAGGGGCCGTCTTAATCAGCCCCAGCATTTT,CASSLGRGRLNQPQHF
once,13,TRBJ1-5,NA,TRBV15,TGTGCCACCAGCAACAGGGATGTACAGCCCCAGCATTTT,CATSNRDVQPQHF
NA,15,TRBJ1-1,TRBD1,TRBV7-9,TGTGCCAGCAGCAACTACGGACAGGGGAACACTGAAGCTTTCTTT,CASSNYGQGNTEAFF
once,16,TRBJ2-5,TRBD2,TRBV28,TGTGCCAGCAGCCTTGTTAGCGGGAGTCCCTGGGAGACCCAGTACTTC,CASSLVSGSPWETQYF
NA,11,TRBJ1-2,NA,TRBV27,TGTGCCAGCGGGTTCCCCTATGGCTACACCTTC,CASGFPYGYTF
NA,17,TRBJ2-7,TRBD1,TRBV4-3,TGCGCCAGCAGCCAAGATTATTCAGGGACAGCTCCCTACGAGCAGTACTTC,CASSQDYSGTAPYEQYF
NA,17,TRBJ2-1,TRBD2,TRBV4-3,TGCGCCAGCAGCCAAGATGAACAGCGGGAGGCCTACAATGAGCAGTTCTTC,CASSQDEQREAYNEQFF
NA,16,TRBJ2-1,NA,TRBV27,TGTGCCAGCAGTAGGGTTTTGGGACTCTCCTACAATGAGCAGTTCTTC,CASSRVLGLSYNEQFF
NA,14,TRBJ2-7,NA,TRBV7-9,TGTGCCAGCAGCGAGGATGGCCTCACCTACGAGCAGTACTTC,CASSEDGLTYEQYF
NA,12,TRBJ2-7,NA,TRBV29-1,TGCAGCTTCCGGGACACCGCCTACGAGCAGTACTTC,CSFRDTAYEQYF
NA,14,TRBJ2-5,NA,TRBV9,TGTGCCAGCAGCGTAGAAGGTCTAAAAGAGACCCAGTACTTC,CASSVEGLKETQYF
NA,16,TRBJ2-1,TRBD2,TRBV30,TGTGCCTGGAATAGACTAGCGGTCCGATCCTACAATGAGCAGTTCTTC,CAWNRLAVRSYNEQFF
NA,16,TRBJ1-2,TRBD1,TRBV20-1,TGCAGTGCTGACAGGCTTCAGGGGGCAGGAAACTATGGCTACACCTTC,CSADRLQGAGNYGYTF
NA,17,TRBJ1-2,NA,TRBV9,TGTGCCAGCAGCGTAACCCCGACAGGTTCCTCTAACTATGGCTACACCTTC,CASSVTPTGSSNYGYTF
once,15,TRBJ2-1,NA,TRBV27,TGTGCCAGCAGCCGCCATAGTGGTCCCTACAATGAGCAGTTCTTC,CASSRHSGPYNEQFF
NA,13,TRBJ2-1,NA,TRBV28,TGTGCCAGCATGCACAGGATCTACAATGAGCAGTTCTTC,CASMHRIYNEQFF
NA,13,TRBJ2-7,TRBD1,TRBV20-1,TGCAGTGCCTCGACAGGGGATGACTACGAGCAGTACTTC,CSASTGDDYEQYF
NA,14,TRBJ1-1,NA,TRBV19,TGTGCCTCGGACGAACAGGGTATGAACACTGAAGCTTTCTTT,CASDEQGMNTEAFF
NA,14,TRBJ1-2,NA,TRBV5-6,TGTGCCAGCAGCTTGGCGGCAGTTCTCTATGGCTACACCTTC,CASSLAAVLYGYTF
NA,13,TRBJ2-3,TRBD1,TRBV19,TGTGCCAGTCGGACAGGGTATTCAGATACGCAGTATTTT,CASRTGYSDTQYF
NA,15,TRBJ1-4,TRBD1,TRBV4-3,TGCGCCAGCAGCCAACTGGACAGGGGAGTTGAAAAACTGTTTTTT,CASSQLDRGVEKLFF
once,14,TRBJ2-1,NA,TRBV7-9,TGTGCCAGCAGCTTCGCCGGAGACCCCCCGGAGCAGTTCTTC,CASSFAGDPPEQFF
NA,17,TRBJ1-2,NA,TRBV28,TGTGCCAGCAGTTTGACCCCTACCTGGACAGACCTTTCAGGCTACACCTTC,CASSLTPTWTDLSGYTF
NA,19,TRBJ2-1,TRBD2,TRBV24-1,TGTGCCACCAGTGATCCTTGGAGTAGCGGGAGTGAGTCCTACAATGAGCAGTTCTTC,CATSDPWSSGSESYNEQFF
NA,16,TRBJ1-1,NA,TRBV20-1,TGCAGTGCTAGAGATCTAAACGGGGAGGGGGACACTGAAGCTTTCTTT,CSARDLNGEGDTEAFF
NA,13,TRBJ1-5,NA,TRBV27,TGTGCCAGCAGTCCCAATAGCCATCAGCCCCAGCATTTT,CASSPNSHQPQHF
NA,17,TRBJ2-1,TRBD2,TRBV15,TGTGCCACCAGCAGCAGAGTAACCGTGGCGGGAGGCAATGAGCAGTTCTTC,CATSSRVTVAGGNEQFF
NA,13,TRBJ1-5,NA,TRBV7-9,TGTGCCAGCAGCCGCTCGGGTGGGCAGCCCCAGCATTTT,CASSRSGGQPQHF
NA,13,TRBJ1-2,NA,TRBV28,TGTGCCAGCAGTCCCGACTGGGTAGATGGCTACACCTTC,CASSPDWVDGYTF
NA,14,TRBJ2-1,NA,TRBV18,TGTGCCAGCTCACCCTTCGGACTGAACAATGAGCAGTTCTTC,CASSPFGLNNEQFF
NA,13,TRBJ2-7,NA,TRBV5-6,TGTGCCAGCAGCTTGAGCCAGGGCAACGAGCAGTACTTC,CASSLSQGNEQYF
few,16,TRBJ2-7,NA,TRBV30,TGTGCCTGGACCAACCCCTCGACAGCACGCTCCTACGAGCAGTACTTT,CAWTNPSTARSYEQYF
NA,17,TRBJ2-2,TRBD2,TRBV19,TGTGCCAGTAGCCCACGGCGGGAGGTAACGAACACCGGGGAGCTGTTTTTT,CASSPRREVTNTGELFF